Listed below are T cell receptor beta chains from one sample, sequenced in a study of T-cell reconstitution after alpha-beta-depleted transplantation in children. MiXCR was run by TCRdb on the PCR reads, yielding one entry per CDR3 protein. Seen here are fewer than 550,000 distinct CDR3 sequences, around 15% observed once, and the top ten hold 25% to 30%. The sample here was PBMCs, mostly from graft donor cells, taken 360 days after TCRalphabeta/CD19-depleted stem cell transplant. These receptors all come from a boy less than two years old who had a stem cell transplant for Wiskott-Aldrich syndrome, so the T cells may come from the graft donor. The CDR3 runs from the conserved cysteine through the conserved F or W. D genes are given only for firm matches. Size values are once, few and many counts, or a class for expanded clones, and some rows have none.

TRBJ2-3 | TRBV7-9 | - | - | CASSVIRGESTDTQYF | TGTGCCAGCAGCGTGATCAGGGGCGAAAGCACAGATACGCAGTATTTT
TRBJ2-5 | TRBV20-1 | TRBD2 | few | CSATRGLAGKETQYF | TGCAGTGCCACTCGGGGGCTAGCGGGGAAAGAGACCCAGTACTTC
TRBJ2-7 | TRBV5-1 | TRBD1 | once | CASSSRTGDEQYF | TGCGCCAGCAGCTCTCGTACAGGGGACGAGCAGTACTTC
TRBJ2-5 | TRBV7-2 | - | - | CASSLMVIKETQYF | TGTGCCAGCAGCCTGATGGTGATCAAAGAGACCCAGTACTTC
TRBJ2-2 | TRBV28 | - | few | CASSSSAGIENTGELFF | TGTGCCAGCAGTTCGAGTGCCGGGATTGAAAACACCGGGGAGCTGTTTTTT
TRBJ2-2 | TRBV28 | - | few | CASSITGTPNTGELFF | TGTGCCAGCAGTATCACCGGGACACCGAACACCGGGGAGCTGTTTTTT
TRBJ2-6 | TRBV11-2 | - | few | CASSSRNLLDSGANVLTF | TGTGCCAGCAGCTCCCGGAATTTACTCGACTCTGGGGCCAACGTCCTGACTTTC
TRBJ2-3 | TRBV5-1 | - | - | CASSFKQGRGGDTQYF | TGCGCCAGCAGCTTTAAACAGGGCCGTGGTGGAGATACGCAGTATTTT
TRBJ2-4 | TRBV4-1 | - | few | CASSQDLVYSAKNIQYF | TGCGCCAGCAGCCAAGATCTGGTATATTCGGCCAAAAACATTCAGTACTTC
TRBJ2-1 | TRBV11-3 | TRBD2 | few | CASGGLAGSDEQFF | TGTGCCAGCGGGGGACTAGCGGGAAGCGATGAGCAGTTCTTC
TRBJ1-1 | TRBV3-1 | - | - | CASSQGIMTEAFF | TGTGCCAGCAGCCAGGGTATAATGACTGAAGCTTTCTTT
TRBJ2-7 | TRBV20-1 | TRBD1 | - | CSATRDRGYYEQYF | TGCAGTGCTACCAGGGACAGGGGCTACTACGAGCAGTACTTC
TRBJ2-3 | TRBV7-2 | - | few | CASSPRYRASTDTQYF | TGTGCCAGCAGCCCCCGGTACAGGGCTAGCACAGATACGCAGTATTTT
TRBJ2-7 | TRBV20-1 | TRBD1 | few | CSARASGTGGYEQYF | TGCAGTGCTAGAGCCTCCGGGACAGGGGGCTACGAGCAGTACTTC
TRBJ1-4 | TRBV20-1 | - | - | CSARGFRSAANEKLFF | TGCAGTGCTAGAGGGTTCCGGAGCGCAGCTAATGAAAAACTGTTTTTT
TRBJ2-7 | TRBV4-1 | - | - | CASSQDPGLYEQYF | TGCGCCAGCAGCCAAGATCCGGGGCTCTACGAGCAGTACTTC
TRBJ2-2 | TRBV19 | TRBD1 | - | CASSIRQGAGELFF | TGTGCCAGTAGTATAAGACAGGGTGCCGGGGAGCTGTTTTTT
TRBJ2-5 | TRBV6-2/TRBV6-3 | - | few | CAISKRRGETQYF | TGTGCCATATCTAAACGACGTGGAGAGACCCAGTACTTC
TRBJ2-7 | TRBV10-3 | - | many | CAISGTVSSYEQYF | TGTGCCATCAGTGGGACAGTGAGCTCCTACGAGCAGTACTTC
TRBJ2-7 | TRBV20-1 | TRBD2 | few | CSASGGLAGGRGEQYF | TGCAGTGCTAGCGGGGGACTAGCGGGAGGAAGAGGAGAGCAGTACTTC
TRBJ1-2 | TRBV6-1 | - | few | CASSEPRRGDGYTF | TGTGCCAGCAGTGAACCGCGTAGGGGGGATGGCTACACCTTC
TRBJ2-7 | TRBV5-1 | - | - | CASSLWDVPYEQYF | TGCGCCAGCAGCTTATGGGACGTACCCTACGAGCAGTACTTC
TRBJ2-4 | TRBV5-1 | TRBD2 | - | CASRRGGLAKNIQYF | TGCGCCAGCAGGCGGGGGGGCCTAGCCAAAAACATTCAGTACTTC
TRBJ2-5 | TRBV6-5 | - | few | CASSYSPPGLRGETQYF | TGTGCCAGCAGTTACTCTCCTCCGGGACTCAGGGGAGAGACCCAGTACTTC
TRBJ2-4 | TRBV5-1 | - | - | CASSSYSGLAKNIQYF | TGCGCCAGCAGCTCATACAGCGGACTAGCCAAAAACATTCAGTACTTC
TRBJ2-2 | TRBV24-1 | - | few | CATSDQLSSRELFF | TGTGCCACCAGTGATCAACTTAGCTCCCGGGAGCTGTTTTTT
TRBJ2-1 | TRBV5-1 | - | - | CASSLLVRNEQFF | TGCGCCAGCAGCTTATTGGTCCGCAATGAGCAGTTCTTC
TRBJ1-5 | TRBV12-3/TRBV12-4 | - | - | CASSFPPQPQHF | TGTGCCAGCAGTTTTCCCCCTCAGCCCCAGCATTTT